This T cell receptor beta chain was observed in a study of OX40 agonist ivuxolimab in advanced cancers. The wider study: Partial responses were seen in three patients, one with hepatocellular carcinoma and two with cutaneous melanoma.

Sequenced by immunoSEQ multiplex PCR; TCRdb stores in-frame clones only, minus some. Of about 39,000 clones in the sample, around 90% are singletons; the top ten hold less than 25%. This CDR3 region has 16 residues. Germline V gene lookup returns CDR1 MDHEN and CDR2 SYDVKM. V was clipped by 5 bases and J by 3 bases; unmatched bases: 8. This specimen was CD4+ or CD8+ T cells sorted from blood, taken in a trial of the OX40 agonist ivuxolimab. The TCR comes from an adult with an advanced solid tumor such as melanoma, head and neck, liver or kidney cancer. The rearrangement links TRBV28 to TRBJ1-5, with 9 bases fitting TRBD1. CDR3 sequence: CASSRGTGKINQPQHF. The CDR3 DNA is TGTGCCAGCAGTAGGGGGACAGGGAAGATCAATCAGCCCCAGCATTTT.